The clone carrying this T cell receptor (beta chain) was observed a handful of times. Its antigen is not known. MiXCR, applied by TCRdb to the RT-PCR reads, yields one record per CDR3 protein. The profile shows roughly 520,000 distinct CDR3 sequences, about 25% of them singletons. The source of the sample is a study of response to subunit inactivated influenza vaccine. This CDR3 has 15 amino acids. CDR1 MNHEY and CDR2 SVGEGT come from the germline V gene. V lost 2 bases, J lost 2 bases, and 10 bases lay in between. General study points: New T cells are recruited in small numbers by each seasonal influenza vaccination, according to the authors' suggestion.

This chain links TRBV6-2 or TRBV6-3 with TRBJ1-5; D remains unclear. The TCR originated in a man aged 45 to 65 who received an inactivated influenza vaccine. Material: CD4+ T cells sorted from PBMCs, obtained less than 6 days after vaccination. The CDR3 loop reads CASSYSREGNQPQHF. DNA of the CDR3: TGTGCCAGCAGTTACAGTAGGGAGGGCAATCAGCCCCAGCATTTT.